A single sample gave rise to the 5 T cell receptor beta chains below, sequenced in a study of T cell responses to AZD1222 COVID-19 vaccine. Some clones are missing from TCRdb's copy, which holds only in-frame ones; the method was immunoSEQ multiplex PCR. The sample yields 150,000 to 190,000 clones, 87% seen once. This material consisted of peripheral blood, taken 28 days after the second AZD1222 dose. The receptors derive from an adult who received the AZD1222 COVID-19 vaccine.

The rearrangement joins TRBV2 to TRBJ2-7; D gene ambiguous. Germline V gives CDR1 SNHLY, CDR2 FYNNEI. This CDR3 contains 14 residues. Deletions cut 8 bases from V and 1 base from J, with 15 bases between. The CDR3 here is CASPAKAASYEQYF. CDR3 in DNA: TGTGCCAGCCCCGCCAAGGCAGCTTCCTACGAGCAGTACTTC.

With respect to this clone: One end of the junction does not line up with germline, which may come from a read error. The V call is TRBV7-7, the J call TRBJ2-3, with a possible D match to TRBD1 (6 bases). The CDR3 runs 14 residues. Per the germline V gene, CDR1 is SSHAT and CDR2 is FNYEAQ (reference sequence). The DNA of the CDR3 is TGTGCTAGCAGCCTGACAGGAGTCACAGATACGCAGTATTTT. Translated: CASSLTGVTDTQYF. The full variable domain, its missing parts supplied by reference TRBV7-7 and TRBJ2-3, is GAGVSQSPRYKVTKRGQDVTLRCDPISSHATLYWYQQALGQGPEFLTYFNYEAQPDKSGLPSDRFSAERPEGSISTLTIQRTEQRDSAMYRCASSLTGVTDTQYFGPGTRLTVL.

This rearrangement joins TRBV5-6 to TRBJ1-6; D is ambiguous. CDR1 and CDR2 (germline): SGHDT, YYEEEE. The CDR3 loop spans 13 amino acids. With 0 bases removed from V and 9 bases from J, the gap between germline ends came to 7 bases. CDR3 loop: CASSLDTTSPLHF. The CDR3 nucleotides read TGTGCCAGCAGCTTGGATACGACTTCACCCCTCCACTTT.

V is TRBV6-2 or TRBV6-3 and J is TRBJ2-5, with D perhaps matching TRBD2 (7 bases). The CDR3 sequence is 20 residues long. Germline V CDR1 and CDR2: MNHEY, SVGEGT. V was clipped by 0 bases and J by 3 bases, with 26 bases between them. CDR3 amino acids: CASSYSPYKRGGDKEETQYF. DNA of the CDR3: TGTGCCAGCAGTTACTCCCCCTACAAAAGGGGGGGAGATAAGGAAGAGACCCAGTACTTC.

The chain employs TRBV5-1 and TRBJ2-1, with unresolved D. Per germline, CDR1 SGHRS and CDR2 YFSETQ. This CDR3 region has 14 residues. V lost 4 bases and J lost 4, with 12 bases in between. CDR3 residues: CASSPKSGYNEQFF. CDR3 nucleotide sequence: TGCGCCAGCAGCCCGAAATCGGGTTACAATGAGCAGTTCTTC.